This TCR beta chain was observed in a study of early stage breast cancer tumors. Notes on the study in general: In most of the 16 patients, blood comparison separated tumor from normal breast.

The table lists this clone with a count of one. Its antigen is not known. Repertoires were generated with immunoSEQ multiplex PCR, while TCRdb's copy carries only in-frame clones and drops some. This table holds roughly 57,000 clones, 75% to 95% found once. Sequenced input: blood. The TCR comes from a person aged 70 to 80 with breast cancer.

The chain's CDR3 is CAWSTREGYEQYF. CDR3 nucleotide sequence: TGTGCCTGGAGTACAAGGGAGGGATACGAGCAGTACTTC. The chain carries TRBV30 and TRBJ2-7, with TRBD2 matching over 7 bases. With 2 bases clipped from V and 4 bases from J, the junction kept 5 bases outside the gene matches. The V gene's germline CDR1 is GTSNPN and CDR2 SVGIG (reference sequence). CDR3 length: 13 residues.